Listed here are 15 T cell receptor beta chains from one sample, sequenced in a study of cytomegalovirus exposure and HLA in healthy donors. The PCR was carried out with 60 Vbeta primers and 13 Jbeta primers. Here immunoSEQ multiplex PCR was the method, and the copy in TCRdb shows in-frame clones only, minus some. The repertoire holds 100,000 or so clones, with around two thirds as singletons. Sequenced: PBMCs. The receptors come from a human donor in good health.

This clone turned up a few times. CDR3 bases: TGTGCCAGCAACGCGTGGGTACTAGTACGTTCCTACAATGAGCAGTTCTTC. It yields the protein CASNAWVLVRSYNEQFF. This chain joins TRBV21-1 and TRBJ2-1; the table's D call TRBD2 went unverified against the DNA. TRBV21-1 is reported as a pseudogene. The CDR3 sequence is 17 residues long.

This chain joins TRBV7-2 and TRBJ2-7; 9 positions agree with TRBD2. Germline loops: CDR1 SGHTA, CDR2 FQGNSA. V lost 3 bases, J lost 0 bases, and 12 bases stayed unmatched. The CDR3 contains 18 residues. The CDR3 is CASSFGGRLAGRSYEQYF. Written as DNA, the CDR3 is TGTGCCAGCAGCTTTGGGGGTCGGCTAGCGGGGCGCTCCTACGAGCAGTACTTC.

This clone has only one observation. The junction and the germline gene differ at one end; a read error may be behind it. The J gene is TRBJ1-4, the V gene TRBV7-9; TRBD1 agrees at 7 bases. CDR3 length equals 14 residues. CDR1 and CDR2 (germline): SEHNR, FQNEAQ (reference sequence). The CDR3 nucleotides read TGTTCCAGCAGCTTCCCCGGGACAGATGAAAAACTGTTTTTT. Translation: CSSSFPGTDEKLFF.

Only a few counts were recorded for this clone. The J gene is TRBJ2-1, the V gene TRBV19; D is possibly TRBD1 (6 bases). V was shortened by 1 base and J by 0 bases, with 10 bases between the two germline ends. CDR3 length: 16 residues. In germline, CDR1 is LNHDA, CDR2 SQIVND (reference sequence). CDR3 DNA sequence: TGTGCCAGTAGTATAGGGCCCAGGGGCTCCTACAATGAGCAGTTCTTC. This sequence encodes CASSIGPRGSYNEQFF.

The chain joins TRBV5-1 to TRBJ1-3; D is unresolved. The CDR3 has 15 amino acids. From germline, CDR1 is SGHRS and CDR2 YFSETQ. Trimming took 4 bases from V and 0 from J, leaving 11 bases between them. The CDR3 spells CASSDGSVSGNTIYF. Written as DNA, the CDR3 is TGCGCCAGCAGCGACGGGTCTGTCTCTGGAAACACCATATATTTT. Using reference TRBV5-1 and TRBJ1-3 for the parts outside the CDR3, the full variable domain is KAGVTQTPRYLIKTRGQQVTLSCSPISGHRSVSWYQQTPGQGLQFLFEYFSETQRNKGNFPGRFSGRQFSNSRSEMNVSTLELGDSALYLCASSDGSVSGNTIYFGEGSWLTVV.

The rearrangement uses TRBV5-4 and TRBJ2-2, with 7 bases fitting TRBD1. Germline V gives CDR1 SGHNT, CDR2 YYREEE (reference sequence). CDR3 length equals 15 residues. After removal of 4 bases from V and 4 bases from J, the junction contained 7 bases not matched to a gene. CDR3 sequence: CASSRDSVGTGELFF. CDR3 coding DNA: TGTGCCAGCAGCCGGGACAGCGTCGGCACCGGGGAGCTGTTTTTT. Drawing the rest from reference TRBV5-4 and TRBJ2-2, the complete variable domain is ETGVTQSPTHLIKTRGQQVTLRCSSQSGHNTVSWYQQALGQGPQFIFQYYREEENGRGNFPPRFSGLQFPNYSSELNVNALELDDSALYLCASSRDSVGTGELFFGEGSRLTVL.

The sample holds a few counts of this clone. The chain uses TRBV4-1 and TRBJ1-3; D uncertain. The CDR3 contains 15 residues. Deletions cut 2 bases from V and 4 bases from J, with 12 bases between. Germline V gives CDR1 MGHRA, CDR2 YSYEKL. CDR3 in DNA: TGCGCCAGCAGCCAATTGGAGGACCCGGGAAACACCATATATTTT. Residues: CASSQLEDPGNTIYF.

The chain has TRBV4-2 and TRBJ1-2; 7 bases fit TRBD1. V gave up 2 bases and J gave up 4 bases; unmatched junction bases: 16. Germline V gene sequence: CDR1 LGHNA, CDR2 YNFKEQ. The CDR3 length is 18 residues. This CDR3 is CASSQSVSTGTLGYGYTF. DNA of the CDR3: TGTGCCAGCAGCCAAAGTGTTTCGACAGGGACTCTCGGCTATGGCTACACCTTC.

The chain combines TRBV30 with TRBJ2-3; D perhaps matches TRBD2 (5 bases). This CDR3 spans 16 amino acids. Germline CDR1 reads GTSNPN; CDR2 reads SVGIG (reference sequence). The V gene lost 3 bases and the J gene lost 0 bases, with 16 bases spanning the gap. CDR3 DNA sequence: TGTGCCTGGAGATGGGTCTGGAGGCGGAGCACAGATACGCAGTATTTT. It translates to CAWRWVWRRSTDTQYF. Combining the CDR3 with reference TRBV30 and TRBJ2-3 gives the whole variable domain SQTIHQWPATLVQPVGSPLSLECTVEGTSNPNLYWYRQAAGRGLQLLFYSVGIGQISSEVPQNLSASRPQDRQFILSSKKLLLSDSGFYLCAWRWVWRRSTDTQYFGPGTRLTVL.

As for this clone: A junction boundary mismatches the germline segment, possibly from a read error. This chain links TRBV7-3 with TRBJ2-7, with TRBD1 as a possible D gene (6 bases). Germline CDR1 reads SGHTA; CDR2 reads FQGTGA. The CDR3 is 13 residues long. Here the CDR3 reads CASSLGDTREQYF. CDR3 DNA: TGCGCCAGCAGCTTAGGGGACACCCGGGAGCAGTACTTC. The full variable domain, in which reference TRBV7-3 and TRBJ2-7 provide the parts outside the CDR3, is GAGVSQTPSNKVTEKGKYVELRCDPISGHTALYWYRQSLGQGPEFLIYFQGTGAADDSGLPNDRFFAVRPEGSVSTLKIQRTERGDSAVYLCASSLGDTREQYFGPGTRLTVT.

V is TRBV5-1 and J is TRBJ2-3; a possible D gene is TRBD2 (6 bases). V lost 4 bases and J lost 6, with 12 bases in between. Germline V lookup: CDR1 SGHRS, CDR2 YFSETQ. CDR3 length: 13 amino acids. CDR3 residues: CASSPGLWDTQYF. Here the CDR3 DNA reads TGCGCCAGCAGCCCCGGACTATGGGATACGCAGTATTTT.

CDR3 protein: CASSIGTGVNEQFF. CDR3 in DNA: TGTGCCAGCAGCATCGGGACAGGGGTCAATGAGCAGTTCTTC. V and J are TRBV5-5 and TRBJ2-1; 10 bases match TRBD1. The CDR3 sequence is 14 residues long. Germline lookup yields CDR1 SGHKS and CDR2 YYEKEE (reference sequence). Trimming at V came to 4 bases and at J to 6 bases, leaving 4 bases not matched to a gene.

V gene TRBV7-2 combines with J gene TRBJ2-5; D is possibly TRBD2 (6 bases). The CDR3 totals 15 residues. Per germline, CDR1 SGHTA and CDR2 FQGNSA. Trimming stripped 5 bases from V and 7 bases from J, with 20 bases between. CDR3 bases: TGTGCCAGCAGCCCTTGGGGGGATGTCGGGGTGACCCAGTACTTC. It translates to CASSPWGDVGVTQYF.

This chain connects TRBV19 to TRBJ1-5; TRBD1 aligns across 7 bases. Germline CDR1 is LNHDA and CDR2 is SQIVND (reference sequence). This CDR3 has 14 amino acids. Trimming removed 5 bases from V and 2 bases from J; junction bases left unmatched: 3. CDR3 in amino acids: CASSSGGGNQPQHF. The CDR3 nucleotides are TGTGCCAGTAGTTCAGGGGGTGGCAATCAGCCCCAGCATTTT.

The chain links TRBV5-1 to TRBJ1-4; no clear D gene. The V gene's germline CDR1 is SGHRS and CDR2 YFSETQ. This CDR3 has 14 residues. Trimming left V 3 bases short and J 6 bases short, with 12 bases between. CDR3 loop: CASSSRIGDEKLFF. The CDR3 coding sequence is TGCGCCAGCAGCTCTCGGATTGGAGATGAAAAACTGTTTTTT.